Below, 5 T cell receptor beta chains from the same sample are listed, as sequenced in a study of T cell responses to AZD1222 COVID-19 vaccine. Generated by immunoSEQ multiplex PCR, the TCRdb table keeps only in-frame clones and is missing some. The profile shows over 100,000 clones, 80% to 90% of them singletons. Sequencing used peripheral blood, obtained on day 0 of AZD1222 vaccination. Receptors were obtained from an adult in good health.

The genes are TRBV7-9 and TRBJ1-1; no reliable D call. V lost 6 bases, J lost 5 bases, and 19 bases lay in between. The germline gives CDR1 SEHNR, CDR2 FQNEAQ (reference sequence). The CDR3 is 15 amino acids. CDR3 residues: CASSSPGNGETEAFF. The CDR3 nucleotides are TGTGCCAGCAGTTCTCCGGGAAATGGTGAAACTGAAGCTTTCTTT.

The gene calls are TRBV14 and TRBJ1-1, with unresolved D. This CDR3 has 15 residues. Germline CDR1 reads SGHDN; CDR2 reads FVKESK. V lost 0 bases and J 4 bases, leaving 12 bases between the germline ends. The CDR3 bases are TGTGCCAGCAGCCAAGATCAAGGGTCGGTCACTGAAGCTTTCTTT. Translating it yields CASSQDQGSVTEAFF.

The chain combines TRBV12-5 with TRBJ2-7; 9 bases fit TRBD2. CDR1 and CDR2 from the germline V gene are LGHNT and FRNRAP. The V gene end was trimmed by 6 bases and the J gene end by 12 bases; junction bases not matched to a gene: 9. This CDR3 has 12 residues. The CDR3 nucleotides are TGTGCTAGTGGACCCCATAGCGGGAGTGTGTACTTC. Translation gives CASGPHSGSVYF.

In its sample, this clone ranks as large. J is TRBJ2-7 and V is TRBV7-2; D is unresolved. The CDR3 contains 14 residues. V lost 1 base, J lost 0 bases, and 7 bases lay in between. In germline, CDR1 is SGHTA, CDR2 FQGNSA. In DNA, the CDR3 is TGTGCCAGCAGCTTAGGCCCTACCTCCTACGAGCAGTACTTC. This translates into CASSLGPTSYEQYF.

This clone was observed a handful of times. Other DNA sequences from this sample encode an identical CDR3 as well. V gene TRBV5-4 combines with J gene TRBJ2-7; TRBD1 agrees at 7 bases. This CDR3 has 13 amino acids. The V gene's germline CDR1 is SGHNT and CDR2 YYREEE (reference sequence). Trimming removed 5 bases from V and 3 bases from J; junction bases left unmatched: 5. CDR3 in DNA: TGTGCCAGCAGTCTTACAGGGGACTACGAGCAGTACTTC. Residues: CASSLTGDYEQYF.